These 27 T cell receptor beta chains were all obtained from the same sample, sequenced in a study of spatial heterogeneity in lung cancer. TCRdb reprocessed the 5' RACE reads via MiXCR and lists one record per CDR3 protein. The sample comprises 6,000 to 8,500 distinct CDR3 sequences, approximately 8.6% of which are singletons, and roughly 44% rests with the top ten. Time point defined: sample taken at primary tumor resection. Sequencing was performed on PBMCs, taken at surgery. The source of these receptors is a male donor with early-stage non-small cell lung cancer.

The V gene is TRBV5-1, the J gene TRBJ2-1; no clear D gene. V lost 2 bases to trimming and J lost 4 bases, with 13 bases between them. CDR1 and CDR2 (germline): SGHRS, YFSETQ. This CDR3 region has 15 residues. The CDR3, as DNA: TGCGCCAGCAGCTTAATGCCAGGCAATTACAATGAGCAGTTCTTC. Protein sequence: CASSLMPGNYNEQFF.

Many counts were recorded for this clonotype. V gene TRBV19 combines with J gene TRBJ2-7, with 8 bases matching TRBD2. The ends lost 6 bases at V and 0 bases at J; junction bases unmatched: 10. The CDR3 is made up of 16 amino acids. The germline V gene has CDR1 LNHDA and CDR2 SQIVND (reference sequence). The CDR3 protein is CASSRRAGGDSYEQYF. The DNA for the CDR3 is TGTGCCAGTAGCCGACGGGCGGGAGGCGACTCCTACGAGCAGTACTTC.

Ten or more counts support this clonotype. V and J are TRBV19 and TRBJ2-2; maybe TRBD1 (6 bases). Trimming removed 5 bases from V and 0 bases from J, with 13 bases in between. This CDR3 is 16 amino acids long. CDR1 and CDR2 (germline): LNHDA, SQIVND (reference sequence). The CDR3 DNA sequence: TGTGCCAGTAGTCTGGGACAAGGAACGAACACCGGGGAGCTGTTTTTT. This sequence encodes CASSLGQGTNTGELFF.

This clonotype was counted at least ten times. The chain employs TRBV28 and TRBJ2-7; 8 bases are a match to TRBD2. V shed 6 bases, J shed 2 bases, and the junction held 6 bases outside the gene matches. This CDR3 contains 14 residues. Germline-derived CDR1 and CDR2 are MDHEN and SYDVKM. The DNA of the CDR3 is TGTGCCAGCAGAAAGACTAGCGCCGCCTACGAGCAGTACTTC. Residues: CASRKTSAAYEQYF.

This clonotype has ten or more counts. The chain is built from TRBV29-1 and TRBJ2-7; D possibly corresponds to TRBD1 (6 bases). In germline, CDR1 is SQVTM, CDR2 ANQGSEA. The CDR3 covers 14 residues. The V end lost 0 bases, the J end lost 0 bases, and 9 bases lay between the germline ends. CDR3 coding DNA: TGCAGCGTTGAAGACAGGGGCGACTCCTACGAGCAGTACTTC. Encoded protein: CSVEDRGDSYEQYF.

At least ten counts were recorded for this clonotype. V is TRBV9 and J is TRBJ2-5, with TRBD1 matching over 8 bases. In germline, CDR1 is SGDLS, CDR2 YYNGEE. V lost 4 bases and J lost 2; bases outside the gene matches: 7. This CDR3 region has 15 residues. CDR3 DNA sequence: TGTGCCAGCAGCCCCCGGACAGGGCTACAAGAGACCCAGTACTTC. Its translation is CASSPRTGLQETQYF. The complete variable domain, with remaining parts taken from reference TRBV9 and TRBJ2-5, reads DSGVTQTPKHLITATGQRVTLRCSPRSGDLSVYWYQQSLDQGLQFLIQYYNGEERAKGNILERFSAQQFPDLHSELNLSSLELGDSALYFCASSPRTGLQETQYFGPGTRLLVL.

In this sample, this clonotype is medium-sized. V gene TRBV6-4 combines with J gene TRBJ2-3; no definite D call. CDR1 and CDR2 (germline): MRHNA, SNTAGT. The CDR3 runs to 13 residues. Trimming left V 2 bases short and J 8 bases short, with 11 bases between. CDR3 sequence reads: CASSDAQSTTQYF. CDR3 bases: TGTGCCAGCAGTGACGCGCAGTCTACTACGCAGTATTTT.

This clonotype was observed a handful of times. This chain links TRBV23-1 with TRBJ2-5, with D perhaps matching TRBD1 (6 bases). TRBV23-1 is labeled an ORF, and its function is uncertain. V shed 2 bases and J shed 3 bases, with 10 bases lying between them. The CDR3 is 14 amino acids. The CDR3 spells CASSQRQGKETQYF. DNA of the CDR3: TGCGCCAGCAGTCAACGGCAGGGGAAAGAGACCCAGTACTTC.

This clonotype was counted many times. The chain combines TRBV5-6 with TRBJ2-3, with 9 bases lining up with TRBD2. Germline CDR1 and CDR2: SGHDT and YYEEEE. CDR3 length equals 16 residues. V dropped 1 base and J dropped 3; count of bases not matched to a gene: 6. The CDR3 DNA is TGTGCCAGCAGCTTGACGGCGGGAGGGAGAACAGATACGCAGTATTTT. Amino acid sequence: CASSLTAGGRTDTQYF.

This clonotype showed up many times. The chain couples TRBV14 to TRBJ2-5, with D maybe TRBD2 (5 bases). Trimming pared 2 bases from V and 5 bases from J, leaving 15 bases between. Germline V gene lookup returns CDR1 SGHDN and CDR2 FVKESK. The CDR3 is 15 amino acids. The CDR3 region has the DNA TGTGCCAGCAGCCAATCCCGGGGAGTGGTTGAGACCCAGTACTTC. This translates into CASSQSRGVVETQYF.

As regards this clonotype: With a much larger clone just one base away, this may be a read error. The V call is TRBV7-9, the J call TRBJ1-1; D possibly corresponds to TRBD1 (5 bases). Germline CDR1 is SEHNR and CDR2 is FQNEAQ (reference sequence). There are 15 residues in the CDR3. V shed 1 base and J shed 6 bases, with 15 bases lying between them. The CDR3 nucleotides are TGTGCCAGCAGCTTAGAACTTGGACGGGGCGCTGAAGCTTTCTTT. Protein: CASSLELGRGAEAFF.

This clonotype was seen a handful of times. The chain is built from TRBV23-1 and TRBJ2-4; D possibly corresponds to TRBD1 (6 bases). TRBV23-1 falls under the ORF class, with uncertain function. The CDR3 totals 14 residues. V lost 5 bases and J lost 0, with 8 bases in between. The chain's CDR3 is CASSTGIAKNIQYF. CDR3 sequence (DNA): TGCGCCAGCAGTACAGGGATAGCCAAAAACATTCAGTACTTC.

This clonotype came up many times. This chain uses TRBV6-1 with TRBJ1-2; 9 nucleotides match TRBD1. With 5 bases clipped from V and 6 bases from J, the junction kept 4 bases outside the gene matches. The germline CDR1 and CDR2 sequences are MNHNS and SASEGT. This CDR3 has 13 amino acids. The CDR3 coding sequence is TGTGCCAGCAGTCTAGGGACAGGGAATGGCTACACCTTC. It yields the protein CASSLGTGNGYTF.

This clonotype was detected ten times or more. The rearrangement links TRBV18 to TRBJ2-5; 9 bases line up with TRBD1. The V and J ends lost 1 base and 5 bases, in that order; junction bases with no gene match: 8. The germline V gene has CDR1 KGHSH and CDR2 LQKENI. The CDR3 runs 16 residues. The CDR3 reads CASSPRDRGYRETQYF. In nucleotides, the CDR3 is TGTGCCAGCTCACCACGAGACAGGGGGTATCGCGAGACCCAGTACTTC.

This clonotype is classed as medium-sized. V and J are TRBV10-3 and TRBJ2-1; 11 nucleotides align to TRBD2. CDR3 length: 15 residues. CDR1 is ENHRY and CDR2 is SYGVKD in the germline V gene. V shed 3 bases and J 8 bases; nucleotides not matched to a gene: 6. The CDR3 DNA follows: TGTGCCATCAGTGATACTAGCGGGAGTAGTGATGAGCAGTTCTTC. Its protein product is CAISDTSGSSDEQFF.

This clonotype came up many times. This chain uses TRBV7-2 with TRBJ1-1; D gene uncertain. Germline V gene sequence: CDR1 SGHTA, CDR2 FQGNSA. This CDR3 comprises 15 residues. V lost 5 bases to trimming and J lost 1 base, with 14 bases between them. As DNA, the CDR3 is TGTGCCAGCAGCGCCCGAGCGGGAGGGAACACTGAAGCTTTCTTT. The encoded protein is CASSARAGGNTEAFF.

This clonotype counts as medium-sized (0.01 to 0.1%). V usage is TRBV6-6 and J usage is TRBJ2-1; the D call may be TRBD1 or TRBD2 (5 bases each). CDR3 length: 13 amino acids. Trimming stripped 8 bases from V and 10 bases from J, with 18 bases between. Looked up from germline, CDR1 is MNHNY and CDR2 is SVGAGI (reference sequence). Written as DNA, the CDR3 is TGTGCCAGCGCCGGGGCAGGGCCGGGGGAGCAGTTCTTC. Its protein is CASAGAGPGEQFF.

By share, this clonotype ranks as medium-sized. V and J are TRBV12-3 or TRBV12-4 and TRBJ2-5; maybe TRBD2 (6 bases). V was clipped by 5 bases and J by 1 base, with 11 bases between them. The CDR3 runs to 14 residues. The CDR3 bases are TGTGCCAGCAGTCAAACTAGCAGCCAAGAGACCCAGTACTTC. Residues: CASSQTSSQETQYF.

This clonotype was observed at least ten times. The genes are TRBV7-9 and TRBJ2-7; TRBD1 might be the D (6 bases). Trimming removed 1 base from V and 6 bases from J, with 10 bases in between. Germline lookup yields CDR1 SEHNR and CDR2 FQNEAQ (reference sequence). CDR3 length: 13 residues. CDR3 loop: CASSLEQGTEQYF. As DNA, the CDR3 is TGTGCCAGCAGCTTAGAGCAGGGGACCGAGCAGTACTTC.

With regard to this clonotype: A read error is possible here, since a much larger clone lies one base away. V gene TRBV24-1 combines with J gene TRBJ2-1; tentative D call: TRBD2 (6 bases). Germline V lookup: CDR1 KGHDR, CDR2 SFDVKD. This CDR3 comprises 15 residues. The chain's CDR3 is CATRPSAGTYNEQSF. CDR3 coding DNA: TGTGCCACCAGGCCCTCCGCGGGAACCTACAATGAGCAGTCCTTC.

This clonotype was observed many times. The chain recombines TRBV6-5 with TRBJ2-6; D unclear. The germline CDR1 and CDR2 sequences are MNHEY and SVGAGI. The CDR3 runs to 17 residues. V dropped 2 bases and J dropped 1 base, with 12 bases sitting between them. The CDR3 region has the DNA TGTGCCAGCAGTTACCTGGCATGGAAATCTGGGGCCAACGTCCTGACTTTC. Translating gives CASSYLAWKSGANVLTF.

This clonotype was seen at least ten times. This chain uses TRBV10-3 with TRBJ2-2; a possible D gene is TRBD2 (5 bases). V dropped 4 bases and J dropped 6 bases, with 6 bases sitting between them. Germline assignment: CDR1 ENHRY and CDR2 SYGVKD. The CDR3 loop spans 12 amino acids. The CDR3 DNA sequence: TGTGCCATCAGTGTACTAGCCGGGGAGCTGTTTTTT. The encoded protein is CAISVLAGELFF.

The chain joins TRBV10-3 to TRBJ1-6, with D perhaps TRBD1 (5 bases). The V gene lost 4 bases and the J gene lost 6 bases, with 16 bases spanning the gap. CDR1 and CDR2 (germline): ENHRY, SYGVKD. The CDR3 runs 16 residues. In nucleotides, the CDR3 is TGTGCCATCAGTGGAGTGGGGGGTGGAGGTAATTCACCCCTCCACTTT. Its translation is CAISGVGGGGNSPLHF.

In its sample, this clonotype was seen a few times. The chain links TRBV3-1 to TRBJ2-7; D unclear. V lost 0 bases and J lost 1, with 7 bases in between. This CDR3 region has 14 residues. Germline CDR1 is LGHDT and CDR2 is YNNKEL (reference sequence). The CDR3 DNA reads as TGTGCCAGCAGCCAAGACAGAGGATCCTACGAGCAGTACTTC. Its protein product is CASSQDRGSYEQYF.

The chain combines TRBV4-3 with TRBJ2-3; D remains unclear. Trimming stripped 2 bases from V and 2 bases from J, with 8 bases between. This CDR3 contains 14 residues. The germline V gene has CDR1 LGHNA and CDR2 YSLEER. CDR3 residues: CASSQLGNTDTQYF. CDR3 sequence (DNA): TGCGCCAGCAGCCAATTGGGCAACACAGATACGCAGTATTTT.

The CDR3 reads CASSLDRGGGNTEAFF. In DNA, the CDR3 is TGTGCCAGCAGCCTCGACAGGGGCGGGGGGAACACTGAAGCTTTCTTT. V gene TRBV7-9 combines with J gene TRBJ1-1; 8 bases map to TRBD1. Per the germline V gene, CDR1 is SEHNR and CDR2 is FQNEAQ (reference sequence). With V trimmed by 5 bases and J by 1 base, 9 bases remained unmatched. The CDR3 extends over 16 amino acids.

This clonotype has ten or more counts. The V gene is TRBV13, the J gene TRBJ1-1, with D uncertain. Germline V gene sequence: CDR1 PRHDT, CDR2 FYEKMQ (reference sequence). This CDR3 has 13 amino acids. Trimming pared 7 bases from V and 2 bases from J, leaving 11 bases between. The CDR3 reads CASKQIDNTEAFF. The CDR3 region has the DNA TGTGCCAGCAAACAGATAGACAACACTGAAGCTTTCTTT.